This T cell receptor beta chain is from a study of T cell repertoires in cytomegalovirus infection. Overall study context: Public TCR beta signatures provided an indication of both CMV infection and a matching HLA type. Broader study findings: Based on cumulative public TCR beta family frequency, carriers of CMV plus the relevant HLA were identified.

The CDR3 is 16 amino acids. CDR1 and CDR2 from the germline V gene are MDHEN and SYDVKM. The junction had 9 bases not matched to a gene; V was cut back by 7 bases and J by 0 bases. TCRdb reprocessed the reads via MiXCR and lists one record per CDR3 protein. Here the sample spans 740,000 or so distinct CDR3 sequences, 35% being singletons. On this clonotype: Its antigen is not identified.

Sequenced input: PBMCs. The TCR was taken from a human donor in good health (CMV status not recorded). Some clones in this sample may be carry-over from other donors' samples. This chain joins TRBV28 and TRBJ1-3; 7 bases align to TRBD1. The CDR3 protein is CASTMTGTLSGNTIYF. In DNA, the CDR3 is TGTGCCAGCACCATGACAGGGACCCTCTCTGGAAACACCATATATTTT.